A single sample gave rise to the 7 T cell receptor beta chains below, sequenced in a study of CD8+ T cells in alopecia areata. Sample treatment: oral pan-JAK inhibitor, 5-10 mg twice daily. Reverse transcribed after extraction, RNA yielded cDNA as the sequencing template. Repertoires were generated with immunoSEQ multiplex PCR, while TCRdb's copy carries only in-frame clones and drops some. The table lists 79,000 or so clones, approximately 66% of them singletons. This sample comprised CD8+ T cells sorted from blood, obtained at week 24, from a patient treated with tofacitinib. The receptors stem from a human donor with alopecia areata.

V is TRBV6-5 and J is TRBJ1-1; D unclear. V lost 2 bases, J lost 4 bases, and 11 bases lay in between. CDR1 is MNHEY, CDR2 SVGAGI, per germline. The CDR3 length is 14 residues. CDR3 protein: CASSYTPTPTEAFF. The CDR3 DNA sequence: TGTGCCAGCAGTTACACACCCACCCCCACTGAAGCTTTCTTT.

The chain is built from TRBV2 and TRBJ2-2; possible D gene TRBD1, 6 bases. The CDR3 covers 15 residues. Germline assignment: CDR1 SNHLY and CDR2 FYNNEI. Trimming shortened V by 7 bases and J by 5 bases, and 17 bases separated the two germline ends. In DNA, the CDR3 is TGTGCCAGCATCCAATCCCAGGGGTGGACCGGGGAGCTGTTTTTT. Its protein is CASIQSQGWTGELFF.

The V and J genes are TRBV15 and TRBJ2-7; maybe TRBD1 (5 bases). This CDR3 is built from 15 residues. Germline loops: CDR1 LNHNV, CDR2 YYDKDF (reference sequence). Between the trimmed V and J ends, which lost 3 bases and 0 bases, there was a span of 12 bases. CDR3 sequence: CATSRRTLFSYEQYF. In DNA form, the CDR3 reads TGTGCCACCAGCAGGCGGACACTGTTCTCCTACGAGCAGTACTTC.

V gene TRBV5-1 combines with J gene TRBJ2-3, with 7 nucleotides matching TRBD2. The CDR3 runs 15 residues. The V segment lost 1 base and the J segment 6 bases; nucleotides outside the gene matches: 8. Per the germline V gene, CDR1 is SGHRS and CDR2 is YFSETQ. CDR3 bases: TGCGCCAGCAGCTTGAGGGAGGGCCCGGGCGATACGCAGTATTTT. It is translated as CASSLREGPGDTQYF.

The CDR3 is CASSLRTGDSTDTQYF. CDR3 DNA: TGTGCCAGCAGCCTTCGGACAGGGGATAGCACAGATACGCAGTATTTT. This chain joins TRBV7-6 and TRBJ2-3, with 9 bases identical to TRBD1. The CDR3 runs to 16 residues. The J segment lost 0 bases and the V segment lost 5 bases, leaving 6 bases of the junction unmatched. From germline, CDR1 is SGHVS and CDR2 FNYEAQ.

This clone was observed a few times. The V and J genes are TRBV7-9 and TRBJ2-3, with unresolved D. V was trimmed by 0 bases and J by 2 bases, leaving 6 bases between them. CDR3 length: 14 residues. Germline CDR1 SEHNR, CDR2 FQNEAQ (reference sequence). For the CDR3, the DNA is TGTGCCAGCAGCTTAGCGGACGACACAGATACGCAGTATTTT. Amino acid sequence: CASSLADDTDTQYF.

The chain employs TRBV9 and TRBJ1-2; maybe TRBD1 (6 bases). Germline CDR1 reads SGDLS; CDR2 reads YYNGEE. The CDR3 has 13 amino acids. The germline V and J ends were trimmed by 7 bases and 6 bases, with 16 bases remaining between them. The CDR3 loop reads CASGEGTWDGYTF. CDR3 coding DNA: TGTGCCAGCGGTGAGGGGACATGGGATGGCTACACCTTC.